The rows below give T cell receptor beta chains drawn from one sample of a study of cytomegalovirus exposure and HLA in healthy donors. Repertoires were generated with immunoSEQ multiplex PCR, while TCRdb's copy carries only in-frame clones and drops some. The sample has about 79,000 clones; 93% are singletons. Sequenced input: PBMCs. These receptors all stem from a woman in her twenties or thirties in good health and CMV-seronegative. CDR3s include the opening cysteine and the closing phenylalanine or tryptophan. Fields, in order: V gene, J gene, CDR3 length, D gene, clone size, CDR3 DNA, CDR3 protein. The D gene is left open where the match is weak. Clone sizes are given selectively: once, few, many, or a class where the clone is expanded.

TRBV25-1	TRBJ2-5	11	NA	once	TGTGCCAGCAGCGTACTAGAGACCCAGTACTTC	CASSVLETQYF
TRBV2	TRBJ2-6	15	NA	NA	TGTGCCAGCAGTTTAACAGTCTCTGGGGCCAACGTCCTGACTTTC	CASSLTVSGANVLTF
TRBV19	TRBJ2-7	12	NA	NA	TGTGCCGCGACACTGCCTAGCCTCGAGCAGTACTTC	CAATLPSLEQYF
TRBV19	TRBJ1-1	14	NA	NA	TGTGCCAGTAGTATTGTTAAGGGTAGCGCTGAAGCTTTCTTT	CASSIVKGSAEAFF
TRBV27	TRBJ2-7	14	NA	few	TGTGCCAGCAGGTGGACAAGGAGCTCCTACGAGCAGTACTTC	CASRWTRSSYEQYF
TRBV28	TRBJ1-1	17	TRBD1	NA	TGTGCCAGCAGTTTCCCACCTACGGGACAGGCGAACACTGAAGCTTTCTTT	CASSFPPTGQANTEAFF
TRBV10-3	TRBJ2-3	15	NA	NA	TGTGCCATCAGCCAGGGGGGCAAAATATTAGATACGCAGTATTTT	CAISQGGKILDTQYF
TRBV2	TRBJ1-3	14	NA	NA	TGTGCCAGCAGCGGGGAGGGTCTAGGAAACACCATATATTTT	CASSGEGLGNTIYF
TRBV11-3	TRBJ1-2	16	NA	NA	TGTGCCAGCAGCTTAGGCCCCAGGGGACCTAACTATGGCTACACCTTC	CASSLGPRGPNYGYTF
TRBV7-3	TRBJ2-1	18	TRBD2	NA	TGTGCCAGCAGCTTAATGGTGGCTAGCGGGAGAGGGTACAATGAGCAGTTCTTC	CASSLMVASGRGYNEQFF
TRBV19	TRBJ1-4	13	TRBD1	NA	TGTGCCTCTTCGGACAGGGGGAACGAAAAACTGTTTTTT	CASSDRGNEKLFF
TRBV30	TRBJ2-2	13	NA	NA	TGTGCCTGGAGTGTATCCGACACCGGGGAGCTGTTTTTT	CAWSVSDTGELFF
TRBV7-2	TRBJ2-5	16	TRBD2	once	TGTGCCAGCAGCTTGGGCGGGGGGGCATATCTTGAGACCCAGTACTTC	CASSLGGGAYLETQYF
TRBV7-9	TRBJ2-5	14	TRBD1	NA	TGTGCCAGCAGCTTAGGACAGGGGAAAGAGACCCAGTACTTC	CASSLGQGKETQYF